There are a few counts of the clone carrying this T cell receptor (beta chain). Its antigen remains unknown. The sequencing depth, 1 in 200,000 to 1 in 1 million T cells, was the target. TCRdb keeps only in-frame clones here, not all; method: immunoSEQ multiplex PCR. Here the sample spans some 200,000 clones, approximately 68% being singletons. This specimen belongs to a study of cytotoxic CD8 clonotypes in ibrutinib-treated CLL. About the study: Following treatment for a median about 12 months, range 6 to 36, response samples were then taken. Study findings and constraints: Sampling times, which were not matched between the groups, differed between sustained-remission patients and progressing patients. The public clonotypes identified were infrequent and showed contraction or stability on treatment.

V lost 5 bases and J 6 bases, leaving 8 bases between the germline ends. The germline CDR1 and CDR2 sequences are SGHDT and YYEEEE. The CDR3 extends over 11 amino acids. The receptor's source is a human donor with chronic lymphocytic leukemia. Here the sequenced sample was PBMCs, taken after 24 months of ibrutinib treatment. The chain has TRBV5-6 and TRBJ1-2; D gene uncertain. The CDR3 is CASSHIDGYTF. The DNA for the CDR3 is TGTGCCAGCAGTCATATCGATGGCTACACCTTC.